The next 3 T cell receptor beta chains were all read from a single sample in a study of shared clonotypes between healthy human individuals (TCRdb year 2020). CD8 naive samples were CD45RO-negative cells positively selected for CCR7, giving a CD45RA+CCR7+ population that excluded TemRA cells. Library creation used the immunoSEQ multiplex PCR assay. The source is immuneACCESS, and TCRdb retained only in-frame sequences with V and J called. Part of the clones is not carried over; for the studies checked, unresolved V genes explain less than half of this, and the remainder is unexplained. This sample holds a few million clones; 93% were observed only once. The top ten clones comprise 1.5% to 2% of the sample. The sample taken for sequencing was naive CD8+ T cells from PBMCs. The cell subset or site tag for this specimen amounts to: CD45RA+CCR7+. Receptors were obtained from a man aged 18 to 29 in good health. Some clones in this sample may be carry-over from other donors' samples.

Regarding this clone: Other DNA variants within this sample encode the same CDR3. The chain has TRBV9 and TRBJ2-7; D uncertain. There are 13 residues in the CDR3. Trimming left V 5 bases short and J 2 bases short, with 11 bases between. Germline CDR1 and CDR2: SGDLS and YYNGEE. The CDR3 sequence is CASSPGRTYEQYF. In DNA form, the CDR3 reads TGTGCCAGCAGTCCGGGCAGGACCTACGAGCAGTACTTC.

V and J are TRBV7-9 and TRBJ2-7; possibly TRBD2 for D (5 bases). The CDR3 contains 15 residues. V lost 5 bases and J 3 bases, leaving 17 bases between the germline ends. Germline V lookup: CDR1 SEHNR, CDR2 FQNEAQ (reference sequence). The CDR3 loop is CASSRMRTEYYEQYF. The CDR3 nucleotides are TGTGCCAGCAGCCGAATGAGGACTGAGTACTACGAGCAGTACTTC.

The chain carries TRBV27 and TRBJ2-2; D unresolved. Looked up from germline, CDR1 is MNHEY and CDR2 is SMNVEV (reference sequence). Trimming left V 3 bases short and J 2 bases short, with 13 bases between. The CDR3 spans 16 residues. The CDR3 loop reads CASSFVDRANTGELFF. For the CDR3, the DNA is TGTGCCAGCAGTTTCGTAGATAGGGCTAACACCGGGGAGCTGTTTTTT.